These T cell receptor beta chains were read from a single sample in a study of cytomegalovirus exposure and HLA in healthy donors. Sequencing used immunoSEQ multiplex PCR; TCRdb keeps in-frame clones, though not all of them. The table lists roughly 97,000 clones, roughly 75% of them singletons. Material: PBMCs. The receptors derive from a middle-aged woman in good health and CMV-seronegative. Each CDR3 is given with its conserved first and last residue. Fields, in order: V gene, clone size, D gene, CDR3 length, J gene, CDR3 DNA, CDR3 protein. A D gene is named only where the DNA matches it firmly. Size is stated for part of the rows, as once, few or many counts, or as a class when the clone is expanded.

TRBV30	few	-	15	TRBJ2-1	TGTGCCTGGAGTGTACGTACTAGCCAGGTTAATGAGCAGTTCTTC	CAWSVRTSQVNEQFF
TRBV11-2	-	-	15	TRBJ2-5	TGTGCCAGCAGCCTAACCCGGAGTACGAAGGAGACCCAGTACTTC	CASSLTRSTKETQYF
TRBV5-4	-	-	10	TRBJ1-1	TGTGCCACGGGGGTCACTGAAGCTTTCTTT	CATGVTEAFF
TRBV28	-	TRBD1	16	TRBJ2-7	TGTGCCAGCAGTCTTTCCGGGACAGACATATACTACGAGCAGTACTTC	CASSLSGTDIYYEQYF
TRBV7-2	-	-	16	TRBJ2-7	TGTGCCAGCAGCCCGCCCAAGACTTCCTTAAGGTACGAGCAGTACTTC	CASSPPKTSLRYEQYF
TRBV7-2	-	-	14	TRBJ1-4	TGTGCCAGCAGCTTAACAGGGCTTGGTGAAAAACTGTTTTTT	CASSLTGLGEKLFF
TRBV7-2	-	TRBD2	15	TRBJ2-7	TGTGCCAGCAGCTTAGGACTAGCGGAAACCTACGAGCAGTACTTC	CASSLGLAETYEQYF
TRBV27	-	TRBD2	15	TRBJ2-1	TGTGCCAGCAGTTTGGGACTAGCGGGGGACAATGAGCAGTTCTTC	CASSLGLAGDNEQFF
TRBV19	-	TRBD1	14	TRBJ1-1	TGTGCCAGTAATCGGGGGGGACAGGGGCTTGAAGCTTTCTTT	CASNRGGQGLEAFF
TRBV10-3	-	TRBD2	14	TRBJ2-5	TGTGCCATCAGCGATCAACTAGCGCAAGAGACCCAGTACTTC	CAISDQLAQETQYF
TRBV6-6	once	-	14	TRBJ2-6	TGTGCCAGCTCTAAGACAAGTGGGGCCAACGTCCTGACTTTC	CASSKTSGANVLTF
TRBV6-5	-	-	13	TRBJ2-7	TGTGCCAGCAGTCGAGCGGGTTCCTACGAGCAGTACTTC	CASSRAGSYEQYF
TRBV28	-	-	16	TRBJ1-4	TGTGCCAGCAGTTTTTCCCCAGGGGCAGCTAATGAAAAACTGTTTTTT	CASSFSPGAANEKLFF
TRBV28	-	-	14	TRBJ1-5	TGTGCCAGCCGTACCGGGGGGGCGGGTCAGCCCCAGCATTTT	CASRTGGAGQPQHF
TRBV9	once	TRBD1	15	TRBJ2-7	TGTGCCAGCAGCACCGCCGGGACAGGGGTCTACGAGCAGTACTTC	CASSTAGTGVYEQYF
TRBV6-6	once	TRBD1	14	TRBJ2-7	TGTGCCAGCAGTCCGACAGGGGTCACCTACGAGCAGTACTTC	CASSPTGVTYEQYF
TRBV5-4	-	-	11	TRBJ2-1	TGTGCCAGCGGTTATAAGAGTGAGCAGTTCTTC	CASGYKSEQFF
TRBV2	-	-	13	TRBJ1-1	TGTGCCACCCGGACAGACTTAAACACTGAAGCTTTCTTT	CATRTDLNTEAFF
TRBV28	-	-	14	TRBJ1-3	TGTGCCAGCAGATTAGCAGTCTCTGGAAACACCATATATTTT	CASRLAVSGNTIYF
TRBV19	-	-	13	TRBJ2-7	TGTGCCAGTAGTATAGGTCGGAGCGGCGAGCAGTACTTC	CASSIGRSGEQYF
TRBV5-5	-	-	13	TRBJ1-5	TGTGCCAGCAGCTTAGGGGGTTATCAGCCCCAGCATTTT	CASSLGGYQPQHF
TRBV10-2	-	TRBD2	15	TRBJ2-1	TGCGCCAGCAACCCCCGCGGCGGGAGGGACAATGAGCAGTTCTTC	CASNPRGGRDNEQFF
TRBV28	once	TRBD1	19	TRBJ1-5	TGTGCCAGCAGTCCCAGGGTGGGACAGGGGAGAGGGGGCAATCAGCCCCAGCATTTT	CASSPRVGQGRGGNQPQHF
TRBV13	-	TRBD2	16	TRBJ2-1	TGTGCCAGCAGCCCTGGACTAGCGGGAGGATCATATGAGCAGTTCTTC	CASSPGLAGGSYEQFF
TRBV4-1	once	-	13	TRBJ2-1	TGCGCCAGCAGCCAAGAAGGCGGGGTTGGGGCGTTCTTC	CASSQEGGVGAFF
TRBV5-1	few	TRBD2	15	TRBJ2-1	TGCGCCAGCAGCACTTCCGGGACTAGGGGGGATGAGCAGTTCTTC	CASSTSGTRGDEQFF
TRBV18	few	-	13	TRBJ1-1	TGTGCCAGCTCACCCCAGGGATTCACTGAAGCTTTCTTT	CASSPQGFTEAFF
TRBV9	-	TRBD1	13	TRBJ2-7	TGTGCCAGCAGCCTCCGGACAGGGGGCGAGCAGTACTTC	CASSLRTGGEQYF
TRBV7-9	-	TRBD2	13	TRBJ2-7	TGTGCCAGCAGCTTAAGTAGCGGGCACGAGCAGTACTTC	CASSLSSGHEQYF
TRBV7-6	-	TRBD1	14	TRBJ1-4	TGTGCCAGCAGCCATACCGGGACAGCCCAAAAACTGTTTTTT	CASSHTGTAQKLFF
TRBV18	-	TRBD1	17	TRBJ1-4	TGTGCCAGCTCACCAAGATCCGACAGGGGCGTTGGTGAAAAACTGTTTTTT	CASSPRSDRGVGEKLFF
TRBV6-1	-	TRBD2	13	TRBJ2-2	TGTGCCAGCGGGGCGGGAGGGTTTGGGGAGCTGTTTTTT	CASGAGGFGELFF